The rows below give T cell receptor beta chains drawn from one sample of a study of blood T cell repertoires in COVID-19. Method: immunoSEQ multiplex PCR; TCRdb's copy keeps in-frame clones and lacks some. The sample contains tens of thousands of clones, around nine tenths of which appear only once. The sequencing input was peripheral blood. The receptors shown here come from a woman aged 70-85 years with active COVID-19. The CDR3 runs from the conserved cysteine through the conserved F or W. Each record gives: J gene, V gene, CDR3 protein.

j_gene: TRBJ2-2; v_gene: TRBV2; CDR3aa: CASSGAPNTGELFF
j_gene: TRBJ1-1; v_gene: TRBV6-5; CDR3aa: CASRDNRRTEAFF
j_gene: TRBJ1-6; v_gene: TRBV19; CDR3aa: CASNYRVDDSPLHF
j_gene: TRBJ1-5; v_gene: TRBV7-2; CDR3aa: CASSLVQGSNQPQHF
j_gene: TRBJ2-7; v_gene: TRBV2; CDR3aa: CASSLRTSGGYEQYF
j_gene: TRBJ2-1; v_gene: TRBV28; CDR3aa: CASSFGDNEQFF
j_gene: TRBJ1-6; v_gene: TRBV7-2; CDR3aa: CASSFNRGQSPLHF
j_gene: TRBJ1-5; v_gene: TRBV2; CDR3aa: CASMKTGDLYSNQPQHF
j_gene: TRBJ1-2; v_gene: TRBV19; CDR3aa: CASWDRGNYGYTF
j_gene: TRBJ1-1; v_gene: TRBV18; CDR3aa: CASSPSQGMNTEAFF
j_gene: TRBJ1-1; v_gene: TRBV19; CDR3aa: CASSIYVTEGTEAFF
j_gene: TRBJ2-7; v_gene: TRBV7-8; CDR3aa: CASSPQRLGAYEQYF
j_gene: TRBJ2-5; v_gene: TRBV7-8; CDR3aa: CASSLVQGSSETQYF
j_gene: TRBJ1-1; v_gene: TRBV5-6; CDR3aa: CASSWGQGATEAFF
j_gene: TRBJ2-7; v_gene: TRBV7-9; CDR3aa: CASSGTGTSGTYEQYF
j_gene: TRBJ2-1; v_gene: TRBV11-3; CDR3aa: CASSLFGGESNEQFF
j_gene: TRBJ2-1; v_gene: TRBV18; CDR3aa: CASSPPFRYNEQFF
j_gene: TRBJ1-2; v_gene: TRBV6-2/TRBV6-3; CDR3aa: CASSYSRTGGDHGYTF
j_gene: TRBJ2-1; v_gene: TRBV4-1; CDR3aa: CASSPIAGGLNEQFF
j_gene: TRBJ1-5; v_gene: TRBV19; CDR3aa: CASSTGQNQPQHF
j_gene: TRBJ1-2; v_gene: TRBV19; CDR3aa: CASTHSGELNYGYTF
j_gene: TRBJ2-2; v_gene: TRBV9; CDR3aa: CASSTGLAGTGELFF
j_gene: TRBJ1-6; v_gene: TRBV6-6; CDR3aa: CASSYRGGTYNSPLHF
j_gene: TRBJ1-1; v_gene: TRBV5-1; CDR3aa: CASSPTGGESTEAFF
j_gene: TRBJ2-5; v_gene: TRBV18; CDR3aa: CASSRLRTSGGPETQYF
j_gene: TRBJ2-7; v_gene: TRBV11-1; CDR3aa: CASSLIAGGPGVQYF
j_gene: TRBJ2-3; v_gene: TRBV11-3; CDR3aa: CASSLGRASSTDTQYF
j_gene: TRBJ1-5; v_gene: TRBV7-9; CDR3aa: CASSLGPGQPQHF
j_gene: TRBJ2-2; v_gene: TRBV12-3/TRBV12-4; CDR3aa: CASSSDQGGELFF
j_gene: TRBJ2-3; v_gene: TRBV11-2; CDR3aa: CAIEGRGGLGTQYF
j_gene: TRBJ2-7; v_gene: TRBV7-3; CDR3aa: CASSLKAGLVYEQYF
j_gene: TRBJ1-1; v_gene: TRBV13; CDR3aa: CASGPTGARREAFF